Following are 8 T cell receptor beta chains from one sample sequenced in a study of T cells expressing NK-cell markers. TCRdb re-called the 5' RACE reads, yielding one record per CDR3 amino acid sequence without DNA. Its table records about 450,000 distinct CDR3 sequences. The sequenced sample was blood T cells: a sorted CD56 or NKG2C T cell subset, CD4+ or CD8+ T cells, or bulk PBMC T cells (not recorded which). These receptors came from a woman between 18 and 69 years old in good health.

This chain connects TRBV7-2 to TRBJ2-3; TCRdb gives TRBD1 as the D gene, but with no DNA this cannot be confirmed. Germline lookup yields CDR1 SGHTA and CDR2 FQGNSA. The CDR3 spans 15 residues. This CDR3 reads CASSPGDKGTDTQYF.

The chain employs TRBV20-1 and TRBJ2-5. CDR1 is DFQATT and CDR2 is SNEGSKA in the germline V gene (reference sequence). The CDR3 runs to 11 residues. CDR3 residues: CSASLGETQYF.

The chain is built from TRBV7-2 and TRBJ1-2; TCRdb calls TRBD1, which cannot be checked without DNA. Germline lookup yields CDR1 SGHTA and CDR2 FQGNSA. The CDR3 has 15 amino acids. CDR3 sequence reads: CASSLGQTTRGGYTF.

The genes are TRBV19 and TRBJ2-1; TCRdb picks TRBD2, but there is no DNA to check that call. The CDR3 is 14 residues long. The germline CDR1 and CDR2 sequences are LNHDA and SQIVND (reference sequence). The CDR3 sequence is CASSKRGLEGEQFF.

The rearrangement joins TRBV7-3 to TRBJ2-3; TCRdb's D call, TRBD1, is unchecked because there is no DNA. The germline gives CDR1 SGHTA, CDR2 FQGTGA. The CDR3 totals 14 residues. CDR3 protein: CASSYRGQTDTQYF.

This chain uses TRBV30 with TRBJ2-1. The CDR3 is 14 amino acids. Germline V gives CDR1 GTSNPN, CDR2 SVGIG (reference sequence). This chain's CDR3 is CAWSSGRSSDEQFF.

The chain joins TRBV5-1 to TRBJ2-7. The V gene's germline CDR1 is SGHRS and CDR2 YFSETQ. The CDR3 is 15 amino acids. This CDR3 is CASSLDSRSSYEQYF.

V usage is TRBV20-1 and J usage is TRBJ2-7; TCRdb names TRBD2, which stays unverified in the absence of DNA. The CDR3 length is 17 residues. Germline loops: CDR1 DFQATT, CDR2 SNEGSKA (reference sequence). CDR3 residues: CSARTEGRGPSPYEQYF.